This T cell receptor beta chain was recovered during a study of control samples from healthy donors and cancer patients. Profiling relied on immunoSEQ multiplex PCR, and the TCRdb table lists in-frame clones only, not all of them. The sample carries about 160,000 clones, approximately 90% recorded once. The receptor's source is a woman in her twenties or thirties in good health. Sequenced material: blood.

DNA of the CDR3: TGTGCCAGTAGTATAGTGGGGTTGGGCTCCTACAATGAGCAGTTCTTC. It is translated as CASSIVGLGSYNEQFF. The J gene is TRBJ2-1, the V gene TRBV19; D call uncertain. Looked up from germline, CDR1 is LNHDA and CDR2 is SQIVND (reference sequence). There are 16 residues in the CDR3. Trimming left V 1 base short and J 0 bases short, with 10 bases between.